A single sample is the source of the 30 T cell receptor beta chains below, sequenced in a study of CD8 T cells in ankylosing spondylitis. Study-level findings and limits: It appeared that ankylosing spondylitis blood was characterized by a TCR beta motif of several highly homologous variants.

TCRdb redid the calling of the 5' RACE reads with MiXCR, one entry per CDR3 protein. The sample includes around 770,000 distinct CDR3 sequences, under 20% of them seen just once. Their cognate antigens are unknown. The specimen was blood, either unsorted or a sorted T cell fraction (not recorded which). The receptors shown here come from a male donor with ankylosing spondylitis.

The chain uses TRBV18 and TRBJ2-7; 12 nucleotides align to TRBD1. Germline V gives CDR1 KGHSH, CDR2 LQKENI. This CDR3 comprises 14 residues. The V segment lost 3 bases and the J segment 5 bases; nucleotides outside the gene matches: 2. CDR3: CASSPGQGANEQYF. The DNA of the CDR3 is TGTGCCAGCTCACCGGGACAGGGGGCCAACGAGCAGTACTTC.

This clonotype was found many times. The rearrangement joins TRBV20-1 to TRBJ1-5; 8 bases match TRBD1. The CDR3 is 15 residues long. V shed 6 bases and J 0 bases; nucleotides not matched to a gene: 7. Germline CDR1 DFQATT, CDR2 SNEGSKA (reference sequence). The CDR3 region is CSALQGGSSNQPQHF. CDR3 sequence (DNA): TGCAGTGCCCTACAGGGGGGAAGTAGCAATCAGCCCCAGCATTTT.

The chain has TRBV4-2 and TRBJ2-7; D unclear. Per germline, CDR1 LGHNA and CDR2 YNFKEQ. This CDR3 is built from 13 residues. V lost 1 base, J lost 2 bases, and 6 bases lay in between. This chain's CDR3 is CASSQVSPYEQYF. The CDR3 nucleotides read TGTGCCAGCAGCCAAGTCTCCCCCTACGAGCAGTACTTC.

V usage is TRBV5-5 and J usage is TRBJ2-7; D may be TRBD2 (5 bases). Germline V gene sequence: CDR1 SGHKS, CDR2 YYEKEE (reference sequence). The CDR3 covers 14 residues. V was pared by 9 bases and J by 3 bases, with 19 bases between. The DNA for the CDR3 is TGTGCCATGAGCCCCGGGGTCCTCGGCTACGAGCAGTACTTC. This sequence encodes CAMSPGVLGYEQYF.

This clonotype was detected only a few times. The chain links TRBV5-1 to TRBJ2-7, with unresolved D. Per the germline V gene, CDR1 is SGHRS and CDR2 is YFSETQ. V dropped 0 bases and J dropped 3 bases, with 7 bases sitting between them. CDR3 length: 13 residues. The CDR3 DNA follows: TGCGCCAGCAGCTTGGTCCTTAACTACGAGCAGTACTTC. Its protein product is CASSLVLNYEQYF.

This clonotype was seen more than once but under ten times. The genes are TRBV27 and TRBJ2-7; 7 bases agree with TRBD2. This CDR3 spans 15 amino acids. V lost 5 bases, J lost 0 bases, and 7 bases stayed unmatched. Germline CDR1 and CDR2: MNHEY and SMNVEV (reference sequence). This CDR3 reads CASSLNRDYSYEQYF. CDR3 DNA sequence: TGTGCCAGCAGTCTGAACCGGGACTACTCCTACGAGCAGTACTTC.

The chain uses TRBV12-5 and TRBJ1-1, with TRBD1 matching 7 bases. The CDR3 is 14 amino acids. Germline assignment: CDR1 LGHNT and CDR2 FRNRAP. Unmatched junction bases numbered 2, after V lost 1 base and J lost 3 bases. DNA for the CDR3: TGTGCTAGTGGTTTGGGCGGGACAGACACTGAAGCTTTCTTT. It translates to CASGLGGTDTEAFF.

This clonotype has only a few counts. CDR3 sequence: CASSPASDYGYTF. The DNA of the CDR3 is TGTGCCAGCAGCCCGGCGTCCGACTATGGCTACACCTTC. The chain combines TRBV5-6 with TRBJ1-2; D remains unclear. Trimming took off 4 bases at V and 3 bases at J, with 10 bases between the two ends. Germline V gene lookup returns CDR1 SGHDT and CDR2 YYEEEE. This CDR3 contains 13 residues.

This clonotype was detected only a few times. CDR3 protein: CASSPRGLAGPYNEQFF. In nucleotides, the CDR3 is TGTGCCAGCAGCCCGCGGGGACTAGCGGGGCCTTACAATGAGCAGTTCTTC. The gene calls are TRBV12-3 or TRBV12-4 and TRBJ2-1, with TRBD2 identical over 13 bases. The CDR3 covers 17 residues. J gave up 4 bases and V 6 bases, and 9 bases lay outside the gene matches.

The chain employs TRBV20-1 and TRBJ2-1, with no clear D. The CDR3 sequence is 13 residues long. Germline-derived CDR1 and CDR2 are DFQATT and SNEGSKA (reference sequence). Trimming took off 4 bases at V and 1 base at J, with 8 bases between the two ends. The chain's CDR3 is CSATDLSYNEQFF. The CDR3 bases are TGCAGTGCTACGGACCTTTCCTACAATGAGCAGTTCTTC.

The rearrangement joins TRBV6-2 or TRBV6-3 to TRBJ1-2; TRBD1 aligns across 9 bases. In germline, CDR1 is MNHEY, CDR2 SVGEGT. V trimming: 7 bases; J trimming: 6 bases; junction bases outside the gene matches: 9. This CDR3 region has 14 residues. CDR3 in DNA: TGTGCCAGCACCCTCACAGGGGGCGTCAATGGCTACACCTTC. Its protein product is CASTLTGGVNGYTF.

The chain uses TRBV27 and TRBJ1-1; 7 bases map to TRBD1. J was trimmed by 4 bases and V by 1 base; bases with no gene match: 3. Germline CDR1 and CDR2: MNHEY and SMNVEV (reference sequence). This CDR3 has 14 amino acids. CDR3 nucleotides: TGTGCCAGCAGTTTATTACAGGGGCCCACTGAAGCTTTCTTT. It encodes CASSLLQGPTEAFF.

This clonotype has at least ten counts. The CDR3 loop reads CASRPVLGKQNNTEAFF. The CDR3 nucleotides read TGCGCCAGCAGGCCAGTTTTGGGTAAGCAGAACAACACTGAAGCTTTCTTT. V gene TRBV4-1 combines with J gene TRBJ1-1; no reliable D call. This CDR3 has 17 residues. Germline values: CDR1 MGHRA, CDR2 YSYEKL. V lost 6 bases and J lost 2, with 22 bases in between.

The chain carries TRBV27 and TRBJ1-5; TRBD1 matches 7 bases. CDR3 length equals 16 residues. V gave up 7 bases and J gave up 2 bases; unmatched junction bases: 11. Per germline, CDR1 MNHEY and CDR2 SMNVEV (reference sequence). CDR3 sequence: CASTQPGGVRNQPQHF. CDR3 DNA sequence: TGTGCCAGCACCCAACCAGGGGGAGTGCGCAATCAGCCCCAGCATTTT.

This clonotype was found a few times. The V and J genes are TRBV6-1 and TRBJ2-7; 13 nucleotides match TRBD2. Germline trimming cut 6 bases from V and 9 bases from J; bases unmatched to any gene: 5. This CDR3 region has 13 residues. Germline-derived CDR1 and CDR2 are MNHNS and SASEGT. The CDR3 DNA is TGTGCCAGCAGCGGACTAGCGGGAGAGGCGCAGTACTTC. It is translated as CASSGLAGEAQYF.

The chain joins TRBV5-1 to TRBJ2-1; 8 nucleotides line up with TRBD2. Germline values: CDR1 SGHRS, CDR2 YFSETQ. V lost 1 base and J lost 0; bases outside the gene matches: 6. The CDR3 totals 17 residues. The DNA of the CDR3 is TGCGCCAGCAGCTTGACGATTCGGGGGGGCTCCTACAATGAGCAGTTCTTC. The encoded protein is CASSLTIRGGSYNEQFF.

V and J are TRBV20-1 and TRBJ2-7, with D uncertain. The CDR3 spans 14 residues. V lost 0 bases to trimming and J lost 0 bases, with 9 bases between them. In germline, CDR1 is DFQATT, CDR2 SNEGSKA (reference sequence). CDR3 DNA sequence: TGCAGTGCTAGAGACGTCCGACTCTCCTACGAGCAGTACTTC. It specifies CSARDVRLSYEQYF.

V is TRBV6-5 and J is TRBJ1-2, with unresolved D. The germline CDR1 and CDR2 sequences are MNHEY and SVGAGI. The germline V and J ends were trimmed by 6 bases and 8 bases, with 19 bases remaining between them. The CDR3 length is 14 residues. The CDR3, as DNA: TGTGCCAGCAGCTTAACGGACCTGGCTCAGGGCTACACCTTC. Its protein product is CASSLTDLAQGYTF.

The J gene is TRBJ2-3, the V gene TRBV5-1, with D uncertain. V lost 5 bases and J lost 4, with 11 bases in between. Germline lookup yields CDR1 SGHRS and CDR2 YFSETQ. This CDR3 comprises 13 residues. The CDR3 region has the DNA TGCGCCAGCAGAGTTGAGCACCCAGATACGCAGTATTTT. It is translated as CASRVEHPDTQYF.

This clonotype was recorded a few times. The chain joins TRBV4-1 to TRBJ2-7; possibly TRBD1 or TRBD2 for D (5 bases each). Germline values: CDR1 MGHRA, CDR2 YSYEKL. V was clipped by 0 bases and J by 2 bases, with 17 bases between them. CDR3 length: 17 amino acids. For the CDR3, the DNA is TGCGCCAGCAGCCAAGAAGATTCTAGGGACGGAACCTACGAGCAGTACTTC. It specifies CASSQEDSRDGTYEQYF.

This clonotype was counted a few times. The chain links TRBV4-1 to TRBJ1-1, with D unresolved. Germline V gene data show CDR1 as MGHRA and CDR2 as YSYEKL. V shed 4 bases and J shed 0 bases, with 15 bases lying between them. CDR3 size: 16 residues. CDR3 nucleotide sequence: TGCGCCAGCAGCCGATCGACTGGGAAGGTGAACACTGAAGCTTTCTTT. It is translated as CASSRSTGKVNTEAFF.

This sequence joins TRBV28 and TRBJ2-4; no reliable D call. V was trimmed by 4 bases and J by 0 bases, leaving 13 bases between them. From germline, CDR1 is MDHEN and CDR2 SYDVKM. The CDR3 runs to 16 residues. The CDR3, as DNA: TGTGCCAGCAGTTCGGCCACCTTGGGAGCCAAAAACATTCAGTACTTC. This encodes CASSSATLGAKNIQYF.

This clonotype was seen more than once but under ten times. The chain carries TRBV30 and TRBJ1-1; D may be TRBD1 (5 bases). Germline CDR1 GTSNPN, CDR2 SVGIG (reference sequence). Between the trimmed V and J ends, which lost 5 bases and 10 bases, there was a span of 23 bases. The CDR3 runs to 14 residues. CDR3 nucleotide sequence: TGTGCCTGGGCCCCGGATTTAGGGGTGGCGGTAGCTTTCTTT. It codes for CAWAPDLGVAVAFF.

This clonotype has only a few counts. V and J are TRBV6-1 and TRBJ2-3, with a weak D call TRBD1 (6 bases). Trimming stripped 6 bases from V and 4 bases from J, with 11 bases between. Germline lookup yields CDR1 MNHNS and CDR2 SASEGT. The CDR3 consists of 13 residues. CDR3 residues: CASSSDSSDTQYF. CDR3 nucleotide sequence: TGTGCCAGCAGCTCGGACAGTTCAGATACGCAGTATTTT.

CDR3 sequence: CASSQDRTDSDTQYF. In DNA, the CDR3 is TGCGCCAGCAGCCAAGACCGGACAGACTCAGATACGCAGTATTTT. This chain uses TRBV4-1 with TRBJ2-3, with D tentatively TRBD1 (6 bases). CDR1 is MGHRA, CDR2 YSYEKL, per germline. The length of the CDR3 is 15 residues. V was shortened by 0 bases and J by 4 bases, with 11 bases between the two germline ends.

This clonotype was detected only a few times. V is TRBV6-1 and J is TRBJ1-5; 9 positions match TRBD1. The CDR3 runs 14 residues. J gave up 4 bases and V 10 bases, and 8 bases lay outside the gene matches. Looked up from germline, CDR1 is MNHNS and CDR2 is SASEGT. The CDR3 sequence is CATIRDRVNQPQHF. The CDR3 DNA follows: TGTGCCACCATTCGGGACAGGGTTAATCAGCCCCAGCATTTT.

V is TRBV7-2 and J is TRBJ1-5; the match to TRBD1 covers 7 bases. The CDR3 contains 14 residues. After removal of 2 bases from V and 7 bases from J, the junction contained 5 bases not matched to a gene. Looked up from germline, CDR1 is SGHTA and CDR2 is FQGNSA. The CDR3: CASSLRQGGQPQHF. DNA for the CDR3: TGTGCCAGCAGCTTACGCCAGGGGGGCCAGCCCCAGCATTTT.

This clonotype has just a few counts. CDR3 region: CASSHSAGGGRWVNEQFF. For the CDR3, the DNA is TGCGCCAGCTCCCACTCCGCCGGCGGGGGGCGTTGGGTCAATGAGCAGTTCTTC. This sequence joins TRBV5-1 and TRBJ2-1, with 8 bases aligning to TRBD2. V shed 7 bases, J shed 6 bases, and the junction held 21 bases outside the gene matches. Germline CDR1 SGHRS, CDR2 YFSETQ. This CDR3 is built from 18 residues.

Only a few counts were recorded for this clonotype. This chain connects TRBV5-1 to TRBJ2-3, with 9 bases that match TRBD2. V was pared by 1 base and J by 2 bases, with 5 bases of the junction left unmatched. This CDR3 is 16 amino acids long. Germline V lookup: CDR1 SGHRS, CDR2 YFSETQ. In nucleotides, the CDR3 is TGCGCCAGCAGCTTGTCGGCGGGAGGGGACACAGATACGCAGTATTTT. Translating gives CASSLSAGGDTDTQYF.

This rearrangement joins TRBV9 to TRBJ2-2; D gene uncertain. CDR3 length: 15 residues. Germline values: CDR1 SGDLS, CDR2 YYNGEE. With 0 bases removed from V and 1 base from J, the gap between germline ends came to 7 bases. This chain's CDR3 is CASSVDPQNTGELFF. DNA of the CDR3: TGTGCCAGCAGCGTAGATCCCCAGAACACCGGGGAGCTGTTTTTT.